Included here is one TCR beta chain sequence, with context. Clones were sequenced by immunoSEQ multiplex PCR, and TCRdb holds only the in-frame ones, with some missing. The sample shows tens of thousands of clones, about 90% of them seen only once. These data are taken from a study of T cell changes during pregnancy in multiple sclerosis. Germline V CDR1 and CDR2: SGHRS, YFSETQ. V lost 4 bases, J lost 2 bases, and 6 bases stayed unmatched. The CDR3 is 15 residues long. The source material was CD4+ T cells from peripheral blood mononuclear cells, sampled in the second trimester of pregnancy. The chain carries TRBV5-1 and TRBJ2-3; 8 bases align to TRBD2. The receptor's source is a female donor with multiple sclerosis, enrolled in a pregnancy study. The CDR3 DNA sequence: TGCGCCAGCAGCCTGCAGCGGGGGATCACAGATACGCAGTATTTT. Translating it yields CASSLQRGITDTQYF.